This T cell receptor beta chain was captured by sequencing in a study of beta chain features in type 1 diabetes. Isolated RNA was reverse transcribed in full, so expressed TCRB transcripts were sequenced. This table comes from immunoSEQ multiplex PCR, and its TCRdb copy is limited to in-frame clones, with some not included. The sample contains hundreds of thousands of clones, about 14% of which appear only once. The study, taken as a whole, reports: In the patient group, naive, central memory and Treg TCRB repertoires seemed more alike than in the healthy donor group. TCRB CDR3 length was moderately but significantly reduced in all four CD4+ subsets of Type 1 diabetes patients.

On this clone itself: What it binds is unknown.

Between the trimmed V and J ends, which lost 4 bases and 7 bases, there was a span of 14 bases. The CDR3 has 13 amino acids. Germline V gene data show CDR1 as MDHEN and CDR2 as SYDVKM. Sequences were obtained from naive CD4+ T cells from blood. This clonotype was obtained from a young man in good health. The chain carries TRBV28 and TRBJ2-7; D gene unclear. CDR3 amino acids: CASSSIPAREQYV. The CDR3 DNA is TGTGCCAGCAGTTCCATACCCGCGCGTGAGCAGTACGTC.